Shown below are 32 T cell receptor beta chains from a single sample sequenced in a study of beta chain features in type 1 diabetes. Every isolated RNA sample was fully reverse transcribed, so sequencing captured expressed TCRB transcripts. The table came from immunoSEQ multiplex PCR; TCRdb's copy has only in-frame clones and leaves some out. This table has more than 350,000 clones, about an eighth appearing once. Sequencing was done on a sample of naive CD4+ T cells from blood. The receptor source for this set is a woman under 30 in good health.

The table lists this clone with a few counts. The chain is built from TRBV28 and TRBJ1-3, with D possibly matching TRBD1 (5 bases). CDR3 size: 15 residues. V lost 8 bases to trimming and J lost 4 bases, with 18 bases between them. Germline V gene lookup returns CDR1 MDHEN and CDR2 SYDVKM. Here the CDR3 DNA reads TGTGCCAGCCTTAGCCCCCTAACAGGCGGAAACACCATATATTTT. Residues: CASLSPLTGGNTIYF.

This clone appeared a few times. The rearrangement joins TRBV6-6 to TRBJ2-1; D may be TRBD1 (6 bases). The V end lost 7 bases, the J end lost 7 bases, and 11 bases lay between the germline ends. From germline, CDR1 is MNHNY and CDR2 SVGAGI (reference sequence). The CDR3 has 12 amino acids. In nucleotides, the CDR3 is TGTGCCAGCAACAGGGTAGCGAATGAGCAGTTCTTC. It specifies CASNRVANEQFF.

The CDR3 nucleotides read TGTGCCAGCCGCCCTCATATAGGCAATCAGCCCCAGCATTTT. Its protein is CASRPHIGNQPQHF. The chain couples TRBV7-2 to TRBJ1-5, with no clear D. The germline CDR1 and CDR2 sequences are SGHTA and FQGNSA. The CDR3 consists of 14 residues. Trimming removed 8 bases at V and 2 bases at J, with 13 bases between.

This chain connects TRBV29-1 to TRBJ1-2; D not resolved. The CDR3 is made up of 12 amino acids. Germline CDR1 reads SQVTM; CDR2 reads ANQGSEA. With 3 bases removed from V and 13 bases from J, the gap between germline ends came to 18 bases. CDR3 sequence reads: CSVDSAGRLGTF. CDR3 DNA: TGCAGCGTTGATTCGGCAGGTCGCCTTGGCACCTTC.

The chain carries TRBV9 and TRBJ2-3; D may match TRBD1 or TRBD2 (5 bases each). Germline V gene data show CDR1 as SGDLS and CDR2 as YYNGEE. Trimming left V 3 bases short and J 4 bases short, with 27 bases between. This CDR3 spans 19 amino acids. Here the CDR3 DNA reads TGTGCCAGCAGCGCCGAGGATCGGGGCAGACGGACGGACGCAGATACGCAGTATTTT. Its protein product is CASSAEDRGRRTDADTQYF.

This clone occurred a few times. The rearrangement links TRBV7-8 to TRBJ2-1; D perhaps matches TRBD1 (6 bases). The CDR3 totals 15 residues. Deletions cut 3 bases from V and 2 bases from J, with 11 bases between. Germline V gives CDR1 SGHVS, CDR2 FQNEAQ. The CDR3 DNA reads TGTGCCAGCAGCTTCAGGGGCTTGGCCTACAATGAGCAGTTCTTC. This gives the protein CASSFRGLAYNEQFF. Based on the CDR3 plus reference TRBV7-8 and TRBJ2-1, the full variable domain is GAGVSQSPRYKVAKRGQDVALRCDPISGHVSLFWYQQALGQGPEFLTYFQNEAQLDKSGLPSDRFFAERPEGSVSTLKIQRTQQEDSAVYLCASSFRGLAYNEQFFGPGTRLTVL.

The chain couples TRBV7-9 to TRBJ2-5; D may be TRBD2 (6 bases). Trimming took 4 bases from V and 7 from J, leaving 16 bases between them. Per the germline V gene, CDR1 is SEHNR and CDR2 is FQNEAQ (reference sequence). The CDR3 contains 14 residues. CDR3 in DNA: TGTGCCAGCAGCTCCCTTACGATGCGGGGGACCCAGTACTTC. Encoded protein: CASSSLTMRGTQYF. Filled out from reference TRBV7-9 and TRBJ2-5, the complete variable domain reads DTGVSQNPRHKITKRGQNVTFRCDPISEHNRLYWYRQTLGQGPEFLTYFQNEAQLEKSRLLSDRFSAERPKGSFSTLEIQRTEQGDSAMYLCASSSLTMRGTQYFGPGTRLLVL.

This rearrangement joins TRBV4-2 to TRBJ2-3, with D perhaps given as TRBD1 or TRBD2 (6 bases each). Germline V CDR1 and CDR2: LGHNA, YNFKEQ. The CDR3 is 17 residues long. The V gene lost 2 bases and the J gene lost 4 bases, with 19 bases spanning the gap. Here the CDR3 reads CASSQSTGRGKSDTQYF. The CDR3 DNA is TGTGCCAGCAGCCAATCTACAGGGCGGGGAAAGTCAGATACGCAGTATTTT.

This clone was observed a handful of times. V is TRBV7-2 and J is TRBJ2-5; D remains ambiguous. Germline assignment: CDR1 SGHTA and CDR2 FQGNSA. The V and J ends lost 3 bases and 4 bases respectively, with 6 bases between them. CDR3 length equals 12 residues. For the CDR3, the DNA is TGTGCCAGCAGCTTGGCCTCAGAGACCCAGTACTTC. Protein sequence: CASSLASETQYF.

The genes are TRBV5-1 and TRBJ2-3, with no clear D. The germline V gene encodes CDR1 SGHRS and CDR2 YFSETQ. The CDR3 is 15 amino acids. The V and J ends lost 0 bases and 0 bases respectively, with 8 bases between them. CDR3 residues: CASSLARSSTDTQYF. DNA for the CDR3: TGCGCCAGCAGCTTGGCGAGGTCTAGCACAGATACGCAGTATTTT.

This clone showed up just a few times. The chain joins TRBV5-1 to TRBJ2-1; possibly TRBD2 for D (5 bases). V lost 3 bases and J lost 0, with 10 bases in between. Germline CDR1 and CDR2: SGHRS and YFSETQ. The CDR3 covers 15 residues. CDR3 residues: CASSSGDGSYNEQFF. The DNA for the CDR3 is TGCGCCAGCAGCTCCGGGGATGGCTCCTACAATGAGCAGTTCTTC. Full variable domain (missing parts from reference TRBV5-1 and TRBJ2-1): KAGVTQTPRYLIKTRGQQVTLSCSPISGHRSVSWYQQTPGQGLQFLFEYFSETQRNKGNFPGRFSGRQFSNSRSEMNVSTLELGDSALYLCASSSGDGSYNEQFFGPGTRLTVL.

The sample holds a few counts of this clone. DNA of the CDR3: TGTGCCAGCAGCCCTCGACTAGCGGAGAACTACAATGAGCAGTTCTTC. This translates into CASSPRLAENYNEQFF. This chain connects TRBV4-2 to TRBJ2-1, with 9 bases aligning to TRBD2. Germline assignment: CDR1 LGHNA and CDR2 YNFKEQ. With V trimmed by 4 bases and J by 3 bases, 7 bases remained unmatched. CDR3 size: 16 residues.

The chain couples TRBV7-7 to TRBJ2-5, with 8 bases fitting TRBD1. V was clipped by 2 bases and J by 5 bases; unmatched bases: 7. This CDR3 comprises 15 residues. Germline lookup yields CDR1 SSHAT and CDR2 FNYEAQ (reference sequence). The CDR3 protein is CASSLRTGRLETQYF. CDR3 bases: TGTGCCAGCAGCTTACGGACAGGGCGTCTGGAGACCCAGTACTTC.

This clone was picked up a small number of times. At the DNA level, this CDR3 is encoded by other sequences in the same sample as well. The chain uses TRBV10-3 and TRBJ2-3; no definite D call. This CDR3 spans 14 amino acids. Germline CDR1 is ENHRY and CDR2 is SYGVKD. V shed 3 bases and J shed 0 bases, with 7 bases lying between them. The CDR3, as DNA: TGTGCCATCAGTGATCGGTTAAGCACAGATACGCAGTATTTT. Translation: CAISDRLSTDTQYF.

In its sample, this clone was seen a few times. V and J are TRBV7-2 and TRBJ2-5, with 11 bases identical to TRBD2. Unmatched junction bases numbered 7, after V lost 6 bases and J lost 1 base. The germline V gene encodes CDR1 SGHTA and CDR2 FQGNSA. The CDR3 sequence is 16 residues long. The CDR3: CASRFSGRGSQETQYF. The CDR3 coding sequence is TGTGCCAGCAGGTTTAGCGGGAGGGGAAGCCAAGAGACCCAGTACTTC.

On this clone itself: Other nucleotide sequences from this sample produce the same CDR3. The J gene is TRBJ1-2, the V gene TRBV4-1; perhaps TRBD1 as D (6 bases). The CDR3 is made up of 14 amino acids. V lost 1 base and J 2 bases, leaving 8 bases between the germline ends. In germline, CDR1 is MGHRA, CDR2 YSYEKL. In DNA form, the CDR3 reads TGCGCCAGCAGCCAAGCCGGACAGAACTATGGCTACACCTTC. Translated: CASSQAGQNYGYTF.

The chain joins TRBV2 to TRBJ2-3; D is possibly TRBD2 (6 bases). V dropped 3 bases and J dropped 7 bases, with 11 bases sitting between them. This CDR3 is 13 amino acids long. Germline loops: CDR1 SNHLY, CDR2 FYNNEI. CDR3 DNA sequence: TGTGCCAGCAGTGAGGGCGGACTAAATACGCAGTATTTT. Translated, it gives CASSEGGLNTQYF.

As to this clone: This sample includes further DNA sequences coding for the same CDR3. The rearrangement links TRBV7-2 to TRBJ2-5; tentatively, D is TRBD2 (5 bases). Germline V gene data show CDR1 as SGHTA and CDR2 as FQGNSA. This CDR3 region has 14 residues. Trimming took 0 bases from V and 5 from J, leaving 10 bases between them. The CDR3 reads CASSLAGIGETQYF. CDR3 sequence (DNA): TGTGCCAGCAGCTTAGCCGGGATCGGGGAGACCCAGTACTTC.

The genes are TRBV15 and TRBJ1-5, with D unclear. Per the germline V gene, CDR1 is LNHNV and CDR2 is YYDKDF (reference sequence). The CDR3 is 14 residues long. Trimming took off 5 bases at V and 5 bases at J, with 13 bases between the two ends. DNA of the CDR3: TGTGCCACCAGCGGCTGGGGATGGGATCAGCCCCAGCATTTT. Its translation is CATSGWGWDQPQHF.

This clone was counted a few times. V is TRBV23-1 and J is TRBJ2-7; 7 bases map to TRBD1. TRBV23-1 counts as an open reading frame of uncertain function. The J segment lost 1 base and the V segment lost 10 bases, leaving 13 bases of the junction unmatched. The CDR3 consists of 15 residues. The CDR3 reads CATRAKPDRSYEQYV. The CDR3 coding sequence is TGCGCCACCCGGGCCAAACCGGACAGGTCCTACGAGCAGTACGTC.

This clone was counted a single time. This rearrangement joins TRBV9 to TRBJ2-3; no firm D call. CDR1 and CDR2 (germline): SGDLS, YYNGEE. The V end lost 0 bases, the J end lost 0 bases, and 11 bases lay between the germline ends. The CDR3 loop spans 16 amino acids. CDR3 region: CASSVDGGSSTDTQYF. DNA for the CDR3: TGTGCCAGCAGCGTAGATGGTGGATCTAGCACAGATACGCAGTATTTT.

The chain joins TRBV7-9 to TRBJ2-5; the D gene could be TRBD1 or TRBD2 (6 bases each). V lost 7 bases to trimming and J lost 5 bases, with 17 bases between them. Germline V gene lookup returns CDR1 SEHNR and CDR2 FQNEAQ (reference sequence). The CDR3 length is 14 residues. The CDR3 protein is CASTLRGAGETQYF. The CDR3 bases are TGTGCCAGCACCCTAAGGGGGGCTGGTGAGACCCAGTACTTC.

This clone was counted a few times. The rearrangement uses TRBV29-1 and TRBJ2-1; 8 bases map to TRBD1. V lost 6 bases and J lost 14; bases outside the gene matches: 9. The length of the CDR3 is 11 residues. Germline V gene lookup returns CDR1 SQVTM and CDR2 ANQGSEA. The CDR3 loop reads CSVTNRGWEFF. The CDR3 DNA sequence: TGCAGCGTCACGAACAGGGGGTGGGAGTTCTTC.

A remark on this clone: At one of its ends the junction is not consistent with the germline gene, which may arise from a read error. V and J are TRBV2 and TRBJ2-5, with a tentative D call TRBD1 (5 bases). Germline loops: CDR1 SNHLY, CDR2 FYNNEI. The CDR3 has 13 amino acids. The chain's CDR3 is CASSKAQGETQYF. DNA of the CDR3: TGTGCCAGCAGTAAAGCCCAGGGTGAGACCCAGTACTTC.

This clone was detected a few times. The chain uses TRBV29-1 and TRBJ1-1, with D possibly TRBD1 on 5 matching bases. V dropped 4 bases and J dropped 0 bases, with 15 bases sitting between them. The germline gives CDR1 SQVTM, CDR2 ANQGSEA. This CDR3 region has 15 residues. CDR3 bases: TGCAGCGTTGCCGACAGCTCCTTCATGAACACTGAAGCTTTCTTT. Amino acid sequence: CSVADSSFMNTEAFF.

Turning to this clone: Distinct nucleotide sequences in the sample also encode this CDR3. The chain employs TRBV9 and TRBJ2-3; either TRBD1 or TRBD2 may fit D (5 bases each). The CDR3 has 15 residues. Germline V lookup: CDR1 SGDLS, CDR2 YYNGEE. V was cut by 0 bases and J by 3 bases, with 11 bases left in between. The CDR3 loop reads CASSVGGRRTDTQYF. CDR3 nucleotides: TGTGCCAGCAGCGTAGGGGGGAGACGGACAGATACGCAGTATTTT.

CDR3 in amino acids: CASSLLVAGAYNEQFF. The CDR3 DNA reads TGCGCCAGCAGCTTGTTGGTAGCGGGAGCCTACAATGAGCAGTTCTTC. The chain uses TRBV5-1 and TRBJ2-1; 9 positions match TRBD2. V shed 1 base, J shed 2 bases, and the junction held 4 bases outside the gene matches. Germline CDR1 is SGHRS and CDR2 is YFSETQ. The CDR3 length is 16 residues. Filled out from reference TRBV5-1 and TRBJ2-1, the complete variable domain reads KAGVTQTPRYLIKTRGQQVTLSCSPISGHRSVSWYQQTPGQGLQFLFEYFSETQRNKGNFPGRFSGRQFSNSRSEMNVSTLELGDSALYLCASSLLVAGAYNEQFFGPGTRLTVL.

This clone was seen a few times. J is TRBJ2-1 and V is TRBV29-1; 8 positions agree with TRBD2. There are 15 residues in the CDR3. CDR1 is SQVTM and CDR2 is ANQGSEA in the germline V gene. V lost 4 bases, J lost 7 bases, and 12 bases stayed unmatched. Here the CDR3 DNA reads TGCAGCGTTGTGGGCCGGGAGGGCCGATGGAATGAGCAGTTCTTC. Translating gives CSVVGREGRWNEQFF.

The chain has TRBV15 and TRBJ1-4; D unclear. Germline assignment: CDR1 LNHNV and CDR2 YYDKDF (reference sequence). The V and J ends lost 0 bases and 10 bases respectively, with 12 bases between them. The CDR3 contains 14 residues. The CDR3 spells CATSRDTGKAKLFF. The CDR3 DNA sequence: TGTGCCACCAGCAGAGATACCGGGAAAGCAAAACTGTTTTTT. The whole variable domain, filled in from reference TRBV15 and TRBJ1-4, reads DAMVIQNPRYQVTQFGKPVTLSCSQTLNHNVMYWYQQKSSQAPKLLFHYYDKDFNNEADTPDNFQSRRPNTSFCFLDIRSPGLGDTAMYLCATSRDTGKAKLFFGSGTQLSVL.

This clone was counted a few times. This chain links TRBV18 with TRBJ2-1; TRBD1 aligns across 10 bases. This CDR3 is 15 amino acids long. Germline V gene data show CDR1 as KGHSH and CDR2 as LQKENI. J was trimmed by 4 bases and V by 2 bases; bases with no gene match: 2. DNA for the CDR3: TGTGCCAGCTCACCAGCGGGACAGGGGTACAATGAGCAGTTCTTC. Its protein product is CASSPAGQGYNEQFF.

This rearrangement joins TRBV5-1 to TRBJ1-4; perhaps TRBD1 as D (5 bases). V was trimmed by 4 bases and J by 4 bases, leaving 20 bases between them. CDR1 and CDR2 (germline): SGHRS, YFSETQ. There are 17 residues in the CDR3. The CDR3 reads CASSPRMGPIGNEKLFF. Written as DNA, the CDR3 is TGCGCCAGCAGCCCCCGTATGGGGCCGATCGGTAATGAAAAACTGTTTTTT.

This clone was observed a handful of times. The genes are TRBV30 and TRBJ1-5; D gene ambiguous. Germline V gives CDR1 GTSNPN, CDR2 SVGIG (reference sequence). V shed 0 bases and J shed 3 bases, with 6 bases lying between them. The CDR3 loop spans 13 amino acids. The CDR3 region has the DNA TGTGCCTGGAGTGTACGGGACAATCAGCCCCAGCATTTT. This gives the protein CAWSVRDNQPQHF.